This T cell receptor (beta chain) appears in the sequencing data of a study of shared clonotypes between healthy human individuals. On the study more broadly: Per-donor plates numbered three CD4 naive, three CD4 memory, two CD8 naive and one CD8 memory.

Assay used: immunoSEQ multiplex PCR; TCRdb lists only in-frame clones, some missing. Counted here are 550,000 to 750,000 clones, roughly 95% occurring once; the ten biggest clones make up less than 0.13%. The study, taken as a whole, reports: On the whole, naive subsets had larger estimated richness than memory subsets had.

Terminally differentiated effector memory CD45RA+ cells were excluded by CCR7 positive selection of CD45RO-negative cells. Trimming removed 4 bases from V and 1 base from J, with 7 bases in between. The CDR3 runs to 14 residues. The germline gives CDR1 MNHEY, CDR2 SVGAGI. With respect to this clone: Its antigen is still unknown.

The rearrangement uses TRBV6-5 and TRBJ2-2; D gene uncertain. This TCR was sampled from a woman aged 30 to 39 in good health. The specimen sequenced was naive CD8+ T cells sorted from blood. CDR3 protein: CASSSLLNTGELFF. The CDR3 region has the DNA TGTGCCAGCAGTTCCCTTCTGAACACCGGGGAGCTGTTTTTT.